This T cell receptor (beta chain) was found in a study of neurological immune-mediated disorders. Study outcomes and limitations: It was HTLV-1-associated myelopathy that showed the most TCR clonal expansion, while multiple sclerosis showed the least, falling below healthy controls.

Synthesis of cDNA was carried out by template-switch 5'RACE. The reaction used 10-nucleotide random UMIs. Over 200 million TCR-beta sequences (from 15-18 subjects) were yielded by each sequencing run. TCRdb reprocessed the 5' RACE reads via MiXCR and lists one record per CDR3 protein. The sample has about 27,000 distinct CDR3 sequences, around 21% seen once. There are many counts of this clonotype. Antigen specificity is unknown. Unsorted libraries used 2 million PBMCs kept at -80 degrees C. This CDR3 has 12 residues. The V and J ends lost 3 bases and 7 bases respectively, with 13 bases between them. Germline loops: CDR1 SQVTM, CDR2 ANQGSEA.

This clonotype originated in an older woman in good health. The sequencing input was PBMCs. The rearrangement links TRBV29-1 to TRBJ2-7; D possibly matches TRBD1 or TRBD2 (5 bases each). The CDR3: CSVESPGREQYF. For the CDR3, the DNA is TGCAGCGTTGAGTCTCCAGGGAGAGAGCAGTACTTC.